This T cell receptor (beta chain) was retrieved from a study of cytomegalovirus exposure and HLA in healthy donors. Germline values: CDR1 KGHSH, CDR2 LQKENI. V was clipped by 1 base and J by 0 bases, with 4 bases between them. There are 14 residues in the CDR3. With 60 Vbeta and 13 Jbeta primers, the PCR was carried out. Some clones are missing from TCRdb's copy, which holds only in-frame ones; the method was immunoSEQ multiplex PCR. Of more than 150,000 clones listed, about 77% are singletons. The sample comprised PBMCs. The receptor was isolated from a woman aged 25 to 39 in good health and CMV-seropositive. This chain joins TRBV18 and TRBJ1-5; the D is unclear. The CDR3 loop reads CASSPLYSNQPQHF. CDR3 bases: TGTGCCAGCTCACCACTATATAGCAATCAGCCCCAGCATTTT. Variable domain in full (rest from reference TRBV18 and TRBJ1-5): NAGVMQNPRHLVRRRGQEARLRCSPMKGHSHVYWYRQLPEEGLKFMVYLQKENIIDESGMPKERFSAEFPKEGPSILRIQQVVRGDSAAYFCASSPLYSNQPQHFGDGTRLSIL.